Listed here is a single T cell receptor beta chain. The antigen remains undetermined. This entry is derived from a study of shared clonotypes between healthy human individuals. Study-level background: For every donor, three CD4 naive, three CD4 memory, two CD8 naive and one CD8 memory plates were used.

The V and J ends lost 8 bases and 2 bases respectively, with 16 bases between them. The CDR3 length is 15 residues. CDR1 is MNHEY, CDR2 SMNVEV, per germline (reference sequence). The study, taken as a whole, reports: Clonotypes shared by all four donors outscored non-shared clonotypes in generation probability.

CD45RO-negative, CCR7-selected cells formed the naive CD8 fraction, which excluded terminally differentiated effector memory CD45RA+ cells. Only in-frame clones appear in the TCRdb table, and some are missing; sequencing was by immunoSEQ multiplex PCR. The data show approximately 2,200,000 clones, under 95% seen once. The V gene is TRBV27, the J gene TRBJ2-1; D remains ambiguous. This sequence was found in a man aged 18-30 years in good health. Some clones in this sample may be carry-over from other donors' samples. Material: naive CD8+ T cells from PBMCs. CDR3 sequence (DNA): TGTGCCAGCGGCTTACGAGCTGACCCCTACAATGAGCAGTTCTTC. This translates into CASGLRADPYNEQFF.